These T cell receptor beta chains were read from a single sample in a study of blood T cell repertoires in COVID-19. TCRdb's copy holds only in-frame clones and misses some; the assay was immunoSEQ multiplex PCR. Altogether about 460,000 clones are present, more than 85% being singletons, with the ten largest covering around 7.9%. Sequences were obtained from PBMCs or T cells enriched from blood (not recorded which). The receptors shown here come from an older woman who had recovered from COVID-19. Both conserved end residues are part of each CDR3. The D gene is left open where the match is weak. Clone sizes are given selectively: once, few, many, or a class where the clone is expanded.

.	TRBV7-2	TRBJ2-7	.	CASSLALVASYEQYF	TGTGCCAGCAGCTTAGCGCTAGTTGCCAGCTACGAGCAGTACTTC
few	TRBV6-6	TRBJ2-1	.	CASSSGTAGGNEQFF	TGTGCCAGCAGTTCAGGGACTGCCGGGGGCAATGAGCAGTTCTTC
once	TRBV24-1	TRBJ1-5	.	CATSVPNRNRASNQPQHF	TGTGCCACCAGTGTCCCAAACCGGAACAGGGCTAGCAATCAGCCCCAGCATTTT
.	TRBV2	TRBJ2-7	.	CASSVRSEQYF	TGTGCCAGCAGTGTGAGGTCCGAGCAGTACTTC
.	TRBV3-1/TRBV3-2	TRBJ2-5	TRBD2	CASSQGGAGGQETQYF	TGTGCCAGCAGCCAAGGAGGTGCGGGGGGCCAAGAGACCCAGTACTTC
.	TRBV5-1	TRBJ2-3	TRBD2	CASSSLRLARDTDTQYF	TGCGCCAGCAGCTCATTAAGACTAGCGAGAGACACAGATACGCAGTATTTT
.	TRBV19	TRBJ1-5	.	CASMGGNQPQHF	TGTGCCAGTATGGGAGGCAATCAGCCCCAGCATTTT
.	TRBV7-2	TRBJ1-5	.	CASSRGSNQPQHF	TGTGCCAGCTCCAGGGGTAGCAATCAGCCCCAGCATTTT
.	TRBV24-1	TRBJ2-3	TRBD2	CATSDPSGSGPTDTQYF	TGTGCCACCAGTGACCCCAGCGGGAGTGGGCCCACAGATACGCAGTATTTT
.	TRBV27	TRBJ1-3	.	CASSLGGGNTIYF	TGTGCCAGCAGCCTCGGAGGGGGAAACACCATATATTTT
.	TRBV21-1	TRBJ1-6	.	CASSNPQGFNSPLHF	TGTGCCAGCAGCAACCCACAGGGATTTAATTCACCCCTCCACTTT
few	TRBV30	TRBJ1-5	.	CAWAPGFNQPQHF	TGTGCCTGGGCCCCAGGGTTTAATCAGCCCCAGCATTTT
.	TRBV6-5	TRBJ1-5	.	CASSIPGTNNQPQHF	TGTGCCAGCAGTATCCCCGGGACTAACAATCAGCCCCAGCATTTT
.	TRBV3-1/TRBV3-2	TRBJ2-5	.	CASSQVASSGTQYF	TGTGCCAGCAGCCAAGTGGCCAGTTCAGGGACCCAGTACTTC
.	TRBV9	TRBJ1-6	.	CASSAGISQNSPLHF	TGTGCCAGCAGCGCCGGGATTTCCCAAAATTCACCCCTCCACTTT
.	TRBV24-1	TRBJ2-5	.	CATSDRDRYTQETQYF	TGTGCCACCAGTGACCGTGACAGGTATACCCAAGAGACCCAGTACTTC
.	TRBV2	TRBJ2-1	TRBD1	CASMGQPYNEQFF	TGTGCCAGCATGGGACAGCCTTACAATGAGCAGTTCTTC
once	TRBV7-9	TRBJ2-7	TRBD2	CASSSTSGGAVYYEQYF	TGTGCCAGCAGCTCTACTAGCGGGGGGGCCGTTTACTACGAGCAGTACTTC
few	TRBV30	TRBJ2-5	.	CAWSNREAQYF	TGTGCCTGGAGTAACCGGGAAGCCCAGTACTTC
few	TRBV9	TRBJ2-1	TRBD1	CASSGRDSSYNEQFF	TGTGCCAGCAGCGGCCGGGACAGCTCCTACAATGAGCAGTTCTTC
.	TRBV30	TRBJ2-7	.	CAWSGAVRYEQYF	TGTGCCTGGAGTGGCGCCGTCCGTTACGAGCAGTACTTC
.	TRBV5-6	TRBJ2-7	TRBD1	CASSLEFGDRGHEQYF	TGTGCCAGCAGCTTGGAGTTTGGGGACAGGGGTCACGAGCAGTACTTC
.	TRBV2	TRBJ2-5	TRBD1	CASSGDRGSGTQYF	TGTGCCAGCAGTGGGGACAGGGGCTCAGGGACCCAGTACTTC
.	TRBV24-1	TRBJ1-2	TRBD1	CATSGDRVDYGYTF	TGTGCCACCAGTGGTGACAGGGTGGACTATGGCTACACCTTC
.	TRBV5-8	TRBJ1-6	TRBD1	CASSTGQGISPLHF	TGTGCCAGCAGCACCGGACAGGGTATTTCACCCCTCCACTTT
.	TRBV6-5	TRBJ1-2	.	CASSYSGSGGYTF	TGTGCCAGCAGTTACTCGGGGAGCGGTGGCTACACCTTC
.	TRBV5-1	TRBJ1-3	.	CASSSGLPAGNTIYF	TGCGCCAGCAGCTCCGGGTTACCGGCGGGAAACACCATATATTTT
.	TRBV11-2	TRBJ2-7	.	CASSLAPVRSYEQYF	TGTGCCAGCAGCTTAGCCCCGGTTCGATCCTACGAGCAGTACTTC
.	TRBV14	TRBJ1-3	.	CASSLSHFSPGNTIYF	TGTGCCAGCAGCCTCTCACATTTTTCCCCTGGAAACACCATATATTTT
.	TRBV20-1	TRBJ2-3	.	CSAQISDTQYF	TGCAGTGCTCAGATCTCAGATACGCAGTATTTT
.	TRBV11-3	TRBJ1-1	.	CASSRGGAGEAFF	TGTGCCAGCAGCCGGGGGGGGGCCGGTGAAGCTTTCTTT
.	TRBV27	TRBJ2-3	TRBD2	CASSTPPGTTSGGPQGTDTQYF	TGTGCCAGCAGTACCCCTCCGGGTACTACTAGCGGGGGCCCGCAGGGCACAGATACGCAGTATTTT
.	TRBV3-1/TRBV3-2	TRBJ1-1	.	CASSQGSGGTEAFF	TGTGCCAGCAGCCAAGGGTCGGGGGGCACTGAAGCTTTCTTT
.	TRBV29-1	TRBJ2-7	TRBD1	CSVGLGTGDLQYF	TGCAGCGTTGGTTTGGGGACAGGGGATCTGCAGTACTTC
.	TRBV7-2	TRBJ2-5	.	CASSSKTSHETQYF	TGTGCCAGCAGCTCTAAGACTAGTCATGAGACCCAGTACTTC
once	TRBV5-1	TRBJ2-3	.	CASSPGWVVPDTQYF	TGCGCCAGCAGCCCAGGTTGGGTCGTTCCAGATACGCAGTATTTT
.	TRBV6-5	TRBJ1-6	.	CASSYSRVYQNSPLHF	TGTGCCAGCAGTTACTCACGGGTCTACCAGAATTCACCCCTCCACTTT
once	TRBV2	TRBJ1-5	.	CASHWADNQPQHF	TGTGCCAGCCACTGGGCAGATAATCAGCCCCAGCATTTT
.	TRBV5-1	TRBJ1-1	.	CASSYLGVNTEAFF	TGCGCCAGCAGCTACCTCGGAGTGAACACTGAAGCTTTCTTT
.	TRBV13	TRBJ2-7	TRBD2	CASGTSGGDRVAYEQYF	TGTGCCAGCGGAACTAGCGGGGGGGACAGAGTTGCCTACGAGCAGTACTTC
.	TRBV20-1	TRBJ2-5	TRBD2	CSASWTSGAPGETQYF	TGCAGTGCTAGTTGGACTAGCGGGGCCCCGGGGGAGACCCAGTACTTC
.	TRBV29-1	TRBJ1-1	.	CSVDDGLGAFF	TGCAGCGTTGACGACGGGTTGGGAGCTTTCTTT
.	TRBV29-1	TRBJ1-2	.	CSVEEWPAGGYTF	TGCAGCGTTGAAGAATGGCCAGCCGGGGGCTACACCTTC
few	TRBV2	TRBJ2-3	.	CASSEAQGPTDTQYF	TGTGCCAGCAGTGAAGCGCAGGGGCCCACAGATACGCAGTATTTT
.	TRBV6-6	TRBJ1-5	.	CASYTGNSNQPQHF	TGTGCCAGTTACACAGGGAATAGCAATCAGCCCCAGCATTTT
.	TRBV5-5	TRBJ2-7	.	CASSLEEEQYF	TGTGCCAGCAGCCTGGAAGAGGAGCAGTACTTC
.	TRBV20-1	TRBJ2-1	TRBD1	CSASVGGQGSYNEQFF	TGCAGTGCTAGTGTTGGGGGACAGGGCTCCTACAATGAGCAGTTCTTC
.	TRBV29-1	TRBJ2-4	TRBD1	CSARTGGENIQYF	TGCAGCGCGAGGACAGGGGGCGAAAACATTCAGTACTTC